This T cell receptor (beta chain) was observed in a study of blood T cell repertoires in COVID-19. Study summary: The samples span acute and convalescent COVID-19 from the United States, Italy and Spain. Nucleic acid was either cDNA or gDNA, and it came from T cells, B-cell-depleted T cells, or PBMCs.

In the source study's methods: The authors estimated nucleated cell counts from reference gene primer amplification. The table came from immunoSEQ multiplex PCR; TCRdb's copy has only in-frame clones and leaves some out. For V, J and clone size, that table is used; D and trimming come from the DNA. The data contain fewer than 250,000 clones, around 83% of them seen just once; the ten biggest clones take up approximately 7%. Germline trimming cut 2 bases from V and 3 bases from J; bases unmatched to any gene: 8. The CDR3 contains 16 residues. Germline V gives CDR1 LGHNA, CDR2 YNFKEQ. Source material: peripheral blood. The source is a woman aged 45-65 years with acute or convalescent COVID-19. The chain employs TRBV4-2 and TRBJ1-1; 8 positions agree with TRBD1. This CDR3 is CASSQTPGQEDTEAFF. For the CDR3, the DNA is TGTGCCAGCAGCCAAACACCGGGACAGGAGGACACTGAAGCTTTCTTT.